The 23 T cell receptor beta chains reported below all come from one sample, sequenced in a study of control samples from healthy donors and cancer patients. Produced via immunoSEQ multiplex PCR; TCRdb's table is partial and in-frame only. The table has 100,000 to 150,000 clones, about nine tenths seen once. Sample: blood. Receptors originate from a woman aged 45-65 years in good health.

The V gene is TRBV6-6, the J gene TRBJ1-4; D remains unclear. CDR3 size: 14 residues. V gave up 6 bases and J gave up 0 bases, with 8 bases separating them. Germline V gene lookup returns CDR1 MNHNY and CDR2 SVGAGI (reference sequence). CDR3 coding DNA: TGTGCCAGCAGCTCGTCTGCAACTAATGAAAAACTGTTTTTT. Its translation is CASSSSATNEKLFF.

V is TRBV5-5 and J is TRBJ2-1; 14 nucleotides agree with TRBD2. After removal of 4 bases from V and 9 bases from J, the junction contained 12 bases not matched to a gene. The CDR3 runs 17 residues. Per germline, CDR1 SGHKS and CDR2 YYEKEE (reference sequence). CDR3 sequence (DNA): TGTGCCAGCAGCCCGCGGGCGGGACTAGCGGGAGTAGGTGAGCAGTTCTTC. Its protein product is CASSPRAGLAGVGEQFF.

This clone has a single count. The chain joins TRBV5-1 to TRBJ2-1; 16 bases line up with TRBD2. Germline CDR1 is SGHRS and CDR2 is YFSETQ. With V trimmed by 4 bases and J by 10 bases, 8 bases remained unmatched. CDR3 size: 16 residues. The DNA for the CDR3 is TGCGCCAGCAGCCTATCCGGGACTAGCGGGGGGGGCGAGCAGTTCTTC. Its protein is CASSLSGTSGGGEQFF.

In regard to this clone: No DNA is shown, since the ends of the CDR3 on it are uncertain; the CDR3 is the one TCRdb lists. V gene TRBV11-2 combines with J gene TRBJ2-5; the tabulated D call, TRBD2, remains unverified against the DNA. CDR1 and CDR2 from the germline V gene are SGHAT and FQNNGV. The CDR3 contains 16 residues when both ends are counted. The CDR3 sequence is CASSGLSGRGLETQYF.

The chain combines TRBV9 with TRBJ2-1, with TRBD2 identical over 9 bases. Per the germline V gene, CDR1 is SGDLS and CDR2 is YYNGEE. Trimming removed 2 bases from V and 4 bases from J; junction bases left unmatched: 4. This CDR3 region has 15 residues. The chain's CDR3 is CASSVSGGLYNEQFF. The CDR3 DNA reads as TGTGCCAGCAGCGTGAGCGGGGGGCTTTACAATGAGCAGTTCTTC.

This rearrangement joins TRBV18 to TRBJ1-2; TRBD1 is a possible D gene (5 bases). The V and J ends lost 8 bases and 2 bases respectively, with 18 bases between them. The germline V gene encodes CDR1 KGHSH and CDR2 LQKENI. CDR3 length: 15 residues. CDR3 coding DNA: TGTGCCAGCACCTCTCAACGAAAGGGGAACTATGGCTACACCTTC. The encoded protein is CASTSQRKGNYGYTF. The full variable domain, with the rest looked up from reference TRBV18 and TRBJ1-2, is NAGVMQNPRHLVRRRGQEARLRCSPMKGHSHVYWYRQLPEEGLKFMVYLQKENIIDESGMPKERFSAEFPKEGPSILRIQQVVRGDSAAYFCASTSQRKGNYGYTFGSGTRLTVV.

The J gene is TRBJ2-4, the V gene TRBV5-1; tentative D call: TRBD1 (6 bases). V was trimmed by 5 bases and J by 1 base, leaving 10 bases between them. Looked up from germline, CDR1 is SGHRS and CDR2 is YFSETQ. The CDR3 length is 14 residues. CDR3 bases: TGCGCCAGCAGACAGGGTGGGGCCAAAAACATTCAGTACTTC. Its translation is CASRQGGAKNIQYF.

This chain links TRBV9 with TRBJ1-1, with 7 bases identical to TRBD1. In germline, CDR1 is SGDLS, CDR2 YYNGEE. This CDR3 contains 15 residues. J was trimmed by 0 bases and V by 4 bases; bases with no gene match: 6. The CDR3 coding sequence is TGTGCCAGCAGCCCCGGGACAGTTTTGAACACTGAAGCTTTCTTT. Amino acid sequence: CASSPGTVLNTEAFF.

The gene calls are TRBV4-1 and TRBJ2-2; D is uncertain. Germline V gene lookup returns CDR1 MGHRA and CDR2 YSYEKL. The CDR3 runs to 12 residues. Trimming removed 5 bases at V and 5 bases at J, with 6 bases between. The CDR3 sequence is CASSAPTGELFF. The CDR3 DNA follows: TGCGCCAGCAGCGCACCAACCGGGGAGCTGTTTTTT.

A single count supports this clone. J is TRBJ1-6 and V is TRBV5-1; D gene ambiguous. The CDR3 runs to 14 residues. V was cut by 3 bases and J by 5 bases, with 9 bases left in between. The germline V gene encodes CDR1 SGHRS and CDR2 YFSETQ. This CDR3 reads CASSSTVNNSPLHF. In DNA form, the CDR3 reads TGCGCCAGCAGCTCTACAGTGAATAATTCACCCCTCCACTTT.

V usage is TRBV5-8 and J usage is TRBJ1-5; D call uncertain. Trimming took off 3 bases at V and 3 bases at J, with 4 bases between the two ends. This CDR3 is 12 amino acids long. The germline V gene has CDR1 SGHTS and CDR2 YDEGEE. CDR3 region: CASSYYNQPQHF. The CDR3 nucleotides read TGTGCCAGCAGCTACTACAATCAGCCCCAGCATTTT.

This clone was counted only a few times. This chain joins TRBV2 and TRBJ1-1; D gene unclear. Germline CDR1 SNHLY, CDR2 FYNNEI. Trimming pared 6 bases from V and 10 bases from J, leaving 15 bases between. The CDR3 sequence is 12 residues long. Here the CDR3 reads CASSATKTLAFF. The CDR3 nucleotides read TGTGCCAGCAGCGCCACAAAAACTCTAGCTTTCTTT.

CDR3 protein: CARPPGQGENHTNTGELFF. CDR3 DNA: TGTGCTAGACCCCCGGGACAGGGAGAAAATCATACTAACACCGGGGAGCTGTTTTTT. The rearrangement links TRBV12-5 to TRBJ2-2, with 9 bases that match TRBD1. From germline, CDR1 is LGHNT and CDR2 FRNRAP. There are 19 residues in the CDR3. With 9 bases clipped from V and 2 bases from J, the junction kept 19 bases outside the gene matches.

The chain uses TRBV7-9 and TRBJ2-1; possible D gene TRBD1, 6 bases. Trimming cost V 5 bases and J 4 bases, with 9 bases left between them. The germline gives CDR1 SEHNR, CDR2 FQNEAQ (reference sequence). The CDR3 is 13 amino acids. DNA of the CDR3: TGTGCCAGCAGCCCAGGACAGTACAATGAGCAGTTCTTC. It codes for CASSPGQYNEQFF.

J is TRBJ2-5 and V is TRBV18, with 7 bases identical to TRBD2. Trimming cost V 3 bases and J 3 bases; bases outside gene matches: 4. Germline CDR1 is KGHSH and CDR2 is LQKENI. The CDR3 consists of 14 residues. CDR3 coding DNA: TGTGCCAGCTCACCTGGGCTAGCGGAAGAGACCCAGTACTTC. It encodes CASSPGLAEETQYF.

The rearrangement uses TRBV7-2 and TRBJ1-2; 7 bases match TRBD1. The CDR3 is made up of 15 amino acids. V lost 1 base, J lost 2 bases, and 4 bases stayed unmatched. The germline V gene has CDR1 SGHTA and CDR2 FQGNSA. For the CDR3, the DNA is TGTGCCAGCAGCTTAGAAGCAGGGGGAAACTATGGCTACACCTTC. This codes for CASSLEAGGNYGYTF.

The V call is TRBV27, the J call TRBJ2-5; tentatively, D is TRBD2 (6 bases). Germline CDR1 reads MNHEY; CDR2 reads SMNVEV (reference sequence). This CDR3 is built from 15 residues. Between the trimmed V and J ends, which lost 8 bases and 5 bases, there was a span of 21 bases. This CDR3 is CASGRDPEVVETQYF. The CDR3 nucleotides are TGTGCCAGCGGGCGGGACCCCGAAGTGGTCGAGACCCAGTACTTC.

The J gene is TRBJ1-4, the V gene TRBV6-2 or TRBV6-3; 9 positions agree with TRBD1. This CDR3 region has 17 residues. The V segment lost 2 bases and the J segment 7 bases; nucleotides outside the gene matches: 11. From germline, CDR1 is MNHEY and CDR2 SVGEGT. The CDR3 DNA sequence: TGTGCCAGCAGTTACGATGGGACAGGGCTGCGGAGTGAAAAACTGTTTTTT. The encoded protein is CASSYDGTGLRSEKLFF.

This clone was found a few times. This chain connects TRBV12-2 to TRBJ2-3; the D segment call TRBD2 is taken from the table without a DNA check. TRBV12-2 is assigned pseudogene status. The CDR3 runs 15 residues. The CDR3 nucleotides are TGTGCAAGTCGCTTAGCGCCGGGGTTCACAGATACGCAGTATTTT. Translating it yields CASRLAPGFTDTQYF.

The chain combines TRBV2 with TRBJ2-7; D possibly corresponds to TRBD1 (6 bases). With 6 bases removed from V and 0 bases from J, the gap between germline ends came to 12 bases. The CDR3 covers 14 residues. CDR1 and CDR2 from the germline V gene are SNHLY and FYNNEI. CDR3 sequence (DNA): TGTGCCAGCAGCCGCCGGGACACCTCCTACGAGCAGTACTTC. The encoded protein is CASSRRDTSYEQYF.

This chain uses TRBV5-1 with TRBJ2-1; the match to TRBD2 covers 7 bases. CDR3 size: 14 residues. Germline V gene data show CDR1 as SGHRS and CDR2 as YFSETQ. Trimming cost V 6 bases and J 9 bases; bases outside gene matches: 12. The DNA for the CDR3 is TGCGCCAGCACCCCAACGGGCGGGAGCATTGAGCAGTTCTTC. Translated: CASTPTGGSIEQFF.

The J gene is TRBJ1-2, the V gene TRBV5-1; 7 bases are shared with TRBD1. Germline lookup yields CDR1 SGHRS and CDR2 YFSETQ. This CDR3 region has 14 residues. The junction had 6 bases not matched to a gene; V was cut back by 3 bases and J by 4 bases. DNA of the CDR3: TGCGCCAGCAGCTCAATGGGACAGTCCTATGGCTACACCTTC. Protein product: CASSSMGQSYGYTF. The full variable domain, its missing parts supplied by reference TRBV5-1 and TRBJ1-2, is KAGVTQTPRYLIKTRGQQVTLSCSPISGHRSVSWYQQTPGQGLQFLFEYFSETQRNKGNFPGRFSGRQFSNSRSEMNVSTLELGDSALYLCASSSMGQSYGYTFGSGTRLTVV.

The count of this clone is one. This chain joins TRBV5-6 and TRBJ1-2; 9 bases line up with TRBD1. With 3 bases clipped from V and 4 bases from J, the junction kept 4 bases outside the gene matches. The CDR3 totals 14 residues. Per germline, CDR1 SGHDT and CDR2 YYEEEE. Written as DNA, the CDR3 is TGTGCCAGCAGCTCTGGACAGGGGAGCTATGGCTACACCTTC. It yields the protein CASSSGQGSYGYTF.